A selection of T cell receptor beta chains follows, all from one sample in a study of T-cell memory formation after mild COVID-19. TCRdb re-called the 5' RACE reads through MiXCR, storing one row per CDR3 protein. Seen here are 270,000 or so distinct CDR3 sequences, about a sixth observed once, and the top ten hold 20% to 25%. The sequenced material came from PBMCs or a T cell subset sorted from them (not recorded which). The receptors were gathered from a man aged 18 to 29 who had mild COVID-19 (a few samples of this study predate the infection). Cell type and time point are not known. The CDR3 runs from the conserved cysteine through the conserved F or W. D genes are given only for firm matches. Some rows have no size entry. The others give once, few or many, or a class for an expanded clone.

D: -; size: few; J: TRBJ1-3; V: TRBV3-1; DNA: TGTGCCAGCAGCCAAGTTTTTTTCTTCTCTGGAAACACCATATATTTT; CDR3: CASSQVFFFSGNTIYF
D: -; size: few; J: TRBJ2-7; V: TRBV4-3; DNA: TGCGCCAGCAGCCCAGGGGACTCCTCTGTGGAGCAGTACTTC; CDR3: CASSPGDSSVEQYF
D: TRBD2; size: few; J: TRBJ2-1; V: TRBV4-3; DNA: TGCGCCAGCAGCCGGACTAGCGGGGGAAGGTACAATGAGCAGTTCTTC; CDR3: CASSRTSGGRYNEQFF
D: -; size: -; J: TRBJ1-2; V: TRBV6-5; DNA: TGTGCCAGCAGTTACTCGCGGGACAGCTACACCTTC; CDR3: CASSYSRDSYTF
D: -; size: -; J: TRBJ2-3; V: TRBV28; DNA: TGTGCCAGCACCCTGGGGTACTCTCACTACACAGATACGCAGTATTTT; CDR3: CASTLGYSHYTDTQYF
D: -; size: once; J: TRBJ1-1; V: TRBV7-2; DNA: TGTGCCAGCAGGTCCCGGGAGGTCATGAACACTGAAGCTTTCTTT; CDR3: CASRSREVMNTEAFF
D: -; size: few; J: TRBJ2-4; V: TRBV7-9; DNA: TGTGCCAGCAGCTCCATCCCGCGAGCCAAAAACATTCAGTACTTC; CDR3: CASSSIPRAKNIQYF
D: -; size: -; J: TRBJ1-1; V: TRBV7-3; DNA: TGTGCCAGCAGCCACGGGCCCTACACTGAAGCTTTCTTT; CDR3: CASSHGPYTEAFF
D: -; size: few; J: TRBJ1-1; V: TRBV2; DNA: TGTGCCAGCAGTCCTTCGGGACGCTACCCGAACACTGAAGCTTTCTTT; CDR3: CASSPSGRYPNTEAFF
D: -; size: -; J: TRBJ1-5; V: TRBV3-1; DNA: TGTGCCAGCAGCCAAGGACGGTATAGCAATCAGCCCCAGCATTTT; CDR3: CASSQGRYSNQPQHF
D: -; size: -; J: TRBJ1-2; V: TRBV6-6; DNA: TGTGCCAGCAGTTACACCGATCTAAGAGGCTACACCTTC; CDR3: CASSYTDLRGYTF
D: -; size: -; J: TRBJ1-1; V: TRBV20-1; DNA: TGCAGATTGAACACTGAAGCTTTCTTT; CDR3: CRLNTEAFF
D: TRBD2; size: few; J: TRBJ2-3; V: TRBV11-2; DNA: TGTGCCAGCAGCCAAGTAGCGGGGGGCCTCACAGATACGCAGTATTTT; CDR3: CASSQVAGGLTDTQYF
D: -; size: many; J: TRBJ2-3; V: TRBV6-4; DNA: TGTGCCAGCAGTGACACGTCGGGGAGCGCCACAGATACGCAGTATTTT; CDR3: CASSDTSGSATDTQYF
D: -; size: few; J: TRBJ1-1; V: TRBV12-3/TRBV12-4; DNA: TGTGCCAGCAGTGTACTCCGGGGTAGGAACACTGAAGCTTTCTTT; CDR3: CASSVLRGRNTEAFF
D: -; size: -; J: TRBJ2-5; V: TRBV7-2; DNA: TGTGCCAGCAGCTTTGGTGGGGCCGGGACAGAGACCCAGTACTTC; CDR3: CASSFGGAGTETQYF
D: -; size: few; J: TRBJ2-1; V: TRBV10-3; DNA: TGTGCCACCTCTTATACGGGGGGCCATGAGCAGTTCTTC; CDR3: CATSYTGGHEQFF
D: TRBD1; size: -; J: TRBJ1-6; V: TRBV5-1; DNA: TGCGCCAGCAGCTTGGGGGGACAGCGGCTCCACTTT; CDR3: CASSLGGQRLHF
D: TRBD1; size: few; J: TRBJ1-2; V: TRBV12-3/TRBV12-4; DNA: TGTGCCAGCAGTCCACGGGACAGTTATGGCTACACCTTC; CDR3: CASSPRDSYGYTF
D: -; size: few; J: TRBJ2-3; V: TRBV7-9; DNA: TGTGCCAGCAGCTCAAAGGATATTTCGCCTAGCACAGATACGCAGTATTTT; CDR3: CASSSKDISPSTDTQYF
D: -; size: -; J: TRBJ1-1; V: TRBV12-3/TRBV12-4; DNA: TGTGCCAGCAGTTGGGGGGGTTCGGGACACCAGAACACTGAAGCTTTCTTT; CDR3: CASSWGGSGHQNTEAFF
D: -; size: -; J: TRBJ2-4; V: TRBV3-1; DNA: TGTGCCAGCAGCCAGCGAAGGGAGATGACAGGGAGGAGGGTTAACATTCAGTACTTC; CDR3: CASSQRREMTGRRVNIQYF
D: TRBD1; size: few; J: TRBJ2-7; V: TRBV20-1; DNA: TGCAGTGCTAGAAACAGGGGGACGTACGAGCAGTACTTC; CDR3: CSARNRGTYEQYF
D: TRBD1; size: many; J: TRBJ2-1; V: TRBV5-1; DNA: TGCGCCAGCAGGGGGGACAGGGGTTACAATGAGCAGTTCTTC; CDR3: CASRGDRGYNEQFF
D: -; size: -; J: TRBJ1-2; V: TRBV5-1; DNA: TGCGCCAGCAGCTTGACAGGGATTGGTGGCTACACCTTC; CDR3: CASSLTGIGGYTF
D: -; size: -; J: TRBJ1-1; V: TRBV20-1; DNA: TGCAGTGCTGTACCAAGGGTAAACACTGAAGCTTTCTTT; CDR3: CSAVPRVNTEAFF
D: TRBD2; size: many; J: TRBJ2-3; V: TRBV10-3; DNA: TGTGCCATCAGAAATAGCGGGGGCACAGATACGCAGTATTTT; CDR3: CAIRNSGGTDTQYF
D: TRBD2; size: -; J: TRBJ2-5; V: TRBV3-1; DNA: TGTGCCAGCGGGAGGGGCCGAGGTCAAGAGACCCAGTACTTC; CDR3: CASGRGRGQETQYF
D: TRBD2; size: few; J: TRBJ2-2; V: TRBV29-1; DNA: TGCAGCGCGGGACTACAAAACACCGGGGAGCTGTTTTTT; CDR3: CSAGLQNTGELFF
D: -; size: -; J: TRBJ1-6; V: TRBV4-3; DNA: TGCGCCAGCAGCCAAGCGGTTGCGGGCGACAGGAGATATAATTCACCCCTCCACTTT; CDR3: CASSQAVAGDRRYNSPLHF
D: -; size: -; J: TRBJ1-2; V: TRBV5-1; DNA: TGCGCCAGCGCCCAGACAGGCCCTAACTATGGCTACACCTTC; CDR3: CASAQTGPNYGYTF
D: TRBD1; size: few; J: TRBJ1-4; V: TRBV5-1; DNA: TGCGCCAGCATGCCCGGGACAGGGTATGAAAAACTGTTTTTT; CDR3: CASMPGTGYEKLFF